The T cell receptor beta chain under discussion was sequenced for a study of blood T cell repertoires in COVID-19 (dated by TCRdb to 2020 to 2021). Background on the whole study: Samples covering the acute and convalescent phases of COVID-19 were provided by collaborators in the United States, Italy and Spain. Sample metadata almost always included a de-identified subject ID, COVID-19 status, age in years and sex. Where HLA class I and class II types were available, the types were taken from metadata supplied by the sample provider, not from assay-based typing. The material from the prospective study consisted of cDNA or gDNA derived from T cells, B-cell-depleted T cells, or PBMCs. Samples were obtained from the ongoing ImmuneRACE study (first 160 participants) and from approximately 1,200 subjects provided by 6 global collaborators. The repertoires were released in a freely available public database intended as a resource for research on the immune response to SARS-CoV-2. Deeply sampled blood TCRbeta repertoires from subjects exposed to, actively infected with, or recovered from COVID-19 were included in the dataset. Overall study outcomes, separate from this receptor: The quantity of clinical and demographic metadata differed by source and by participant and was supplied without curation.

A note on this clone: What this receptor recognizes is not known. The record has no base qualities; no much larger clone is one base away.

TCRbeta CDR3 regions were amplified from genomic DNA by means of the immunoSEQ Assay, a bias-controlled multiplex PCR. The authors' analysis ran thus. The number of nucleated cells in each sample was estimated by amplification of reference gene primers within the assay. Sequence reads were collapsed and filtered to measure the absolute abundance of every unique TCRbeta CDR3 rearrangement. For each sample, productive Simpson clonality was calculated by taking the square root of Simpson's diversity index across productive rearrangements. TCRdb re-hosts the immuneACCESS table, in-frame sequences only. Its copies lack some clones; in the studies checked, an unresolved V gene accounts for under half of them, and the cause for the rest is not known. The DNA was the basis for D and trimming; V, J and clone size are from that table. The table for this sample lists under 300,000 clones; roughly 90% of them were counted only once. The ten largest clones represent 5.5% to 6.5% of the sample.

The CDR3 spans 13 residues, from the cysteine through the phenylalanine. Of all the DNA, just the CDR3 is kept, 39 bases in frame from base 1. CDR1 and CDR2, looked up from the germline V gene, are SGHTA and FQGTGA. V loses 2 bases, J loses 5 bases, and the germline ends lie 9 bases apart. Each collaborating institution followed its own protocols to collect whole blood in K2EDTA tubes. For TCRbeta analysis, collaborators shipped samples in one of three forms: frozen whole blood, isolated PBMCs, or DNA extracted from either of those sample types. The rearrangement combines TRBV7-3 with TRBJ1-2, with a weak D call of TRBD1 (6 bases match). The sample consisted of peripheral blood. The sequence was obtained from a man aged 55 to 70 with acute or convalescent COVID-19. CDR3 loop: CASSLSDSYGYTF. In nucleotides, the sequence is TGTGCCAGCAGCTTATCGGACAGTTATGGCTACACCTTC.